These 11 T cell receptor beta chains were sequenced from one sample in a study of T cell repertoires in ileal Crohn's disease. The table came from immunoSEQ multiplex PCR; TCRdb's copy has only in-frame clones and leaves some out. In the table there are over 5,500 clones, under 85% of which are singletons. Source material: ileal tissue. The receptors shown here come from an adult with Crohn's disease.

This clone was seen only a few times. The chain links TRBV27 to TRBJ2-7, with 7 bases aligning to TRBD1. The J segment lost 9 bases and the V segment lost 4 bases, leaving 15 bases of the junction unmatched. CDR3 length equals 15 residues. Germline V gene data show CDR1 as MNHEY and CDR2 as SMNVEV (reference sequence). This CDR3 reads CASSSIRGRNPRQYF. In DNA form, the CDR3 reads TGTGCCAGCAGTTCCATTAGGGGGCGCAACCCCAGGCAGTACTTC.

The V gene is TRBV6-4, the J gene TRBJ2-7; 7 nucleotides agree with TRBD2. V shed 3 bases and J 4 bases; nucleotides not matched to a gene: 9. Germline-derived CDR1 and CDR2 are MRHNA and SNTAGT. CDR3 length equals 15 residues. Here the CDR3 reads CASSEVGGSGYEQYF. The CDR3 coding sequence is TGTGCCAGCAGTGAAGTGGGCGGGAGTGGATACGAGCAGTACTTC.

Within the sample, this clone is large. The chain uses TRBV7-8 and TRBJ1-5; D gene uncertain. V was trimmed by 5 bases and J by 4 bases, leaving 6 bases between them. CDR3 length equals 12 residues. The V gene's germline CDR1 is SGHVS and CDR2 FQNEAQ. The CDR3 sequence is CASSRSNQPQHF. The DNA of the CDR3 is TGTGCCAGCAGCCGGAGTAATCAGCCCCAGCATTTT.

This clone was seen only a few times. The V and J genes are TRBV7-7 and TRBJ2-1; 9 bases map to TRBD2. Trimming cost V 1 base and J 9 bases; bases outside gene matches: 10. CDR1 is SSHAT, CDR2 FNYEAQ, per germline (reference sequence). The CDR3 length is 16 residues. CDR3 loop: CASSLVASGTGSEQFF. The CDR3 DNA reads as TGTGCCAGCAGCTTAGTCGCTAGCGGGACCGGGAGTGAGCAGTTCTTC.

The CDR3: CAWSESTVSGNTIYF. The CDR3 DNA reads TGTGCCTGGAGTGAATCGACAGTCTCTGGAAACACCATATATTTT. This sequence joins TRBV30 and TRBJ1-3, with D possibly TRBD1 on 5 matching bases. V lost 1 base, J lost 0 bases, and 10 bases lay in between. Germline V gene sequence: CDR1 GTSNPN, CDR2 SVGIG (reference sequence). The CDR3 contains 15 residues.

This rearrangement joins TRBV7-9 to TRBJ2-6; 12 bases agree with TRBD2. CDR1 and CDR2 (germline): SEHNR, FQNEAQ (reference sequence). The CDR3 has 19 amino acids. With 5 bases clipped from V and 0 bases from J, the junction kept 8 bases outside the gene matches. The CDR3: CASSPGLAGYSSGANVLTF. In nucleotides, the CDR3 is TGTGCCAGCAGCCCGGGACTAGCGGGTTATAGCTCTGGGGCCAACGTCCTGACTTTC.

V gene TRBV28 combines with J gene TRBJ2-2, with 9 bases identical to TRBD1. V was pared by 7 bases and J by 3 bases, with 12 bases of the junction left unmatched. The CDR3 contains 17 residues. The V gene's germline CDR1 is MDHEN and CDR2 SYDVKM. CDR3 protein: CASTPFLGQGHTGELFF. Here the CDR3 DNA reads TGTGCCAGCACCCCGTTTCTCGGACAGGGGCACACCGGGGAGCTGTTTTTT.

The genes are TRBV9 and TRBJ2-2; 7 bases align to TRBD2. The CDR3 loop spans 16 amino acids. The V and J ends lost 4 bases and 2 bases, in that order; junction bases with no gene match: 8. Germline CDR1 and CDR2: SGDLS and YYNGEE. CDR3 sequence (DNA): TGTGCCAGCAGCCCGCTCCCGGGACTAAACACCGGGGAGCTGTTTTTT. Amino acids: CASSPLPGLNTGELFF.

This chain links TRBV5-1 with TRBJ2-1; 11 bases fit TRBD2. Germline CDR1 SGHRS, CDR2 YFSETQ. The CDR3 covers 15 residues. V dropped 0 bases and J dropped 10; count of bases not matched to a gene: 6. CDR3 in DNA: TGCGCCAGCAGCTTGGATTTAGGGACTAGCGGCGAGCAGTTCTTC. It specifies CASSLDLGTSGEQFF.

This clone was counted a single time. CDR3 sequence reads: CASSLVQGGQPQHF. DNA of the CDR3: TGTGCCAGCAGCTTAGTACAGGGCGGTCAGCCCCAGCATTTT. The chain has TRBV7-8 and TRBJ1-5; D might be TRBD1 (6 bases). This CDR3 is 14 amino acids long. The germline gives CDR1 SGHVS, CDR2 FQNEAQ. The V gene lost 1 base and the J gene lost 6 bases, with 10 bases spanning the gap.

A single count supports this clone. CDR3 sequence reads: CASSLAGEVADTQYF. The CDR3 nucleotides read TGTGCCAGCAGCTTAGCGGGAGAGGTGGCAGATACGCAGTATTTT. The rearrangement joins TRBV5-4 to TRBJ2-3; 8 bases line up with TRBD2. This CDR3 has 15 amino acids. V lost 2 bases to trimming and J lost 4 bases; unmatched junction nucleotides: 6. The germline gives CDR1 SGHNT, CDR2 YYREEE (reference sequence).